This is a list of T cell receptor beta chains from one sample in a study of metastatic and nonmetastatic thyroid tumors. TCRdb re-called the PCR reads via MiXCR. The repertoire has tens of thousands of clones, about 20% of them found once; the top ten carry roughly 4.3%. The sample consisted of adjacent normal tissue. These receptors came from a female donor with papillary thyroid cancer or a benign thyroid nodule (not recorded which). Some clones in this sample may be carry-over from other donors' samples. CDR3s include the opening cysteine and the closing phenylalanine or tryptophan. D genes are given only for firm matches. A row's size may be missing; if present it is once, few, many or a size class.

clone_size j_call v_call d_call cdr3_nt cdr3_aa
. TRBJ2-1 TRBV7-3 . TGTGCCAGCAGCCCCTTTGTTGGCTCCTACAATGAGCAGTTCTTC CASSPFVGSYNEQFF
many TRBJ2-1 TRBV7-9 TRBD2 TGTGCCAGCAGGCCGACTAGCGGAGATATCAATGAGCAGTTCTTC CASRPTSGDINEQFF
medium-sized TRBJ2-1 TRBV20-1 . TGCAGTCCGAGAAGACCCTCCTACAATGAGCAGTTCTTC CSPRRPSYNEQFF
few TRBJ2-4 TRBV20-1 TRBD2 TGCAGTGCTAGGTTAGCCCTTCGACTAGCGGGAGGGTTTAGTGCCAAAAACATTCAGTACTTC CSARLALRLAGGFSAKNIQYF
few TRBJ2-2 TRBV12-3/TRBV12-4 . TGTGCCAGCAGTTTTAGGGAACTGGGGACCGGGGAGCTGTTTTTT CASSFRELGTGELFF
. TRBJ2-7 TRBV11-2 TRBD1 TGTGCCAGCAGCTGCGAACCGGGACAGCATTCCTACGAGCAGTACTTC CASSCEPGQHSYEQYF
medium-sized TRBJ1-1 TRBV6-6 . TGTGCCAGCAGTTACTCCCCCGGGAACACTGAAGCTTTCTTT CASSYSPGNTEAFF
many TRBJ1-3 TRBV18 . TGTGCCAGCTCACCGGACCAGGGGTCCCGGCTCACCATATATTTT CASSPDQGSRLTIYF
many TRBJ2-4 TRBV28 . TGTGCCAGCAGTCCCGACCCAGCCAAAAACATTCAGTACTTC CASSPDPAKNIQYF
. TRBJ1-1 TRBV7-9 . TGTGCCAGCAGATCTACCGGACAGCTTGAAGCTTTCTTT CASRSTGQLEAFF
many TRBJ2-5 TRBV24-1 . TGTGCCACCGATTTAGGACACGTACAACGAGGGGCCCAGTACTTC CATDLGHVQRGAQYF
few TRBJ1-1 TRBV11-2 . TGTGCCAGCAGCTTAGTTAGCGGGGGGGGAGTCACTGAAGCTTTCTTT CASSLVSGGGVTEAFF
. TRBJ2-3 TRBV11-3 . TGTGCCAGCAGCTTAGAGGTAGCCGTTCGGTCTCCTCAGTATTTT CASSLEVAVRSPQYF
few TRBJ2-7 TRBV10-3 . TGTGCCATCAGTGAGTCTCAGGGGTTGGGGCAGTACTTC CAISESQGLGQYF
many TRBJ1-4 TRBV20-1 TRBD1 TGCAGTGCCGACCCCCCGGGACAGGGATATGAAAAACTGTTTTTT CSADPPGQGYEKLFF
medium-sized TRBJ2-2 TRBV10-3 TRBD2 TGTGCCATCAGCCCTAGCGGCGTAGCCGGGGAGCTGTTTTTT CAISPSGVAGELFF
many TRBJ1-5 TRBV28 . TGTGCCAGCAGTTTCTCAGTGGTCCAGCCCCAGCATTTT CASSFSVVQPQHF
many TRBJ2-7 TRBV30 . TGTGCCTGGACTCGGACACCCAGCTCCTACGAGCAGTACTTC CAWTRTPSSYEQYF
. TRBJ2-3 TRBV14 TRBD1 TGTGCCAGCAGCCCTTTACAGGGGGTTAGCACAGATACGCAGTATTTT CASSPLQGVSTDTQYF
many TRBJ2-1 TRBV9 TRBD1 TGTGCCAGCAGCGGGGACCGGACAGGGCATGAAAATGAGCAGTTCTTC CASSGDRTGHENEQFF
medium-sized TRBJ2-2 TRBV6-2/TRBV6-3 TRBD2 TGTGCCAGCAGTTACCCCACGGGAGGCCGGACCGGGGAGCTGTTTTTT CASSYPTGGRTGELFF
few TRBJ1-2 TRBV28 TRBD1 TGTGCCATCCAGGGCTCGGGACAGGGGTTAGGCGGCTACGCCTTC CAIQGSGQGLGGYAF
few TRBJ1-2 TRBV28 . TGTGCCAGCAGTTTGGTAAGCGACACCTTC CASSLVSDTF
. TRBJ2-7 TRBV20-1 . TGCAGTGTTAGAGATAAGCCGTACGAGCAGTACTTC CSVRDKPYEQYF
many TRBJ2-2 TRBV18 . TGTGCCAGCTCACCGCGACTAGAACCCGGGGAGCTGTTTTTT CASSPRLEPGELFF
many TRBJ2-3 TRBV11-2 . TGTGCCAGCAGCTTAGGGCTTAGCCCAGATACGCAGTATTTT CASSLGLSPDTQYF
. TRBJ2-3 TRBV7-9 . TGTGCCAGCAAGGCAGATACGCAGTATTTT CASKADTQYF
few TRBJ1-5 TRBV19 TRBD1 TGTGCCAGTATTAGGATACAGGGGAATCAGCCCCAGCATTTT CASIRIQGNQPQHF
. TRBJ2-3 TRBV20-1 . TGCAGTGCTAGCGACCTAGCGAGGGGAGGAGATACGCAGTATTTT CSASDLARGGDTQYF
medium-sized TRBJ2-7 TRBV7-6 TRBD1 TGTGCCAGCAGCTTAGATAAGGGACAGGGGTACGAGCAGTACTTC CASSLDKGQGYEQYF
. TRBJ2-7 TRBV9 . TGTGCCAGCAGCCCTCATTCGAACGGGTTTGGCTCCTACGAGCAGTACTTC CASSPHSNGFGSYEQYF
many TRBJ1-2 TRBV28 TRBD1 TGTGCCAGCAGTTTGAGGGGGACAGCATACTATGGCTACACCTTC CASSLRGTAYYGYTF